This T cell receptor (beta chain) was captured in a study of tumor-infiltrating lymphocytes in localized non-small cell lung cancer. Findings and limits, study-wide: Immunotypes IM1 and IM2 had similar TCR-derived T-cell fractions. TCRbeta sequencing showed higher T cell infiltration in tumors than uninvolved lung.

Assay used: immunoSEQ multiplex PCR; TCRdb lists only in-frame clones, some missing. The data contain about 16,000 clones, approximately 72% of them singletons. Details on this clone: The target antigen is unknown.

The junction had 6 bases not matched to a gene; V was cut back by 0 bases and J by 5 bases. Germline CDR1 WSHSY, CDR2 SAAADI. The CDR3 is 15 residues long. The V gene is TRBV10-2, the J gene TRBJ1-1; 7 positions agree with TRBD1. This receptor was obtained from a human donor with non-small cell lung cancer. The sample was lung tumor tissue. DNA of the CDR3: TGCGCCAGCAGTGAGTCAGGGGGCCGATCGACTGAAGCTTTCTTT. Translated, it gives CASSESGGRSTEAFF.